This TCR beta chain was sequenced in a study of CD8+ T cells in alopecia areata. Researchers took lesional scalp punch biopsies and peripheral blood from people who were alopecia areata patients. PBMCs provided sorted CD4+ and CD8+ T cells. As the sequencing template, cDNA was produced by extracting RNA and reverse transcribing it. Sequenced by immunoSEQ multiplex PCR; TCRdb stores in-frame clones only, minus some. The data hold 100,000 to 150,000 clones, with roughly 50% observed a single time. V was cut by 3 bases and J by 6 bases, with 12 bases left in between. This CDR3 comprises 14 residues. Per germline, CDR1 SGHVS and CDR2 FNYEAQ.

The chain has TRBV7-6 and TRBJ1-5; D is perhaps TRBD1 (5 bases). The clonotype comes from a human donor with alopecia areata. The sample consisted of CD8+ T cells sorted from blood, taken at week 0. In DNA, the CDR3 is TGTGCCAGCAGCTTTATAGGGGAGGGTCAGCCCCAGCATTTT. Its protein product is CASSFIGEGQPQHF. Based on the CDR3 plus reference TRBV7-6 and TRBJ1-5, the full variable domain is GAGVSQSPRYKVTKRGQDVALRCDPISGHVSLYWYRQALGQGPEFLTYFNYEAQQDKSGLPNDRFSAERPEGSISTLTIQRTEQRDSAMYRCASSFIGEGQPQHFGDGTRLSIL.